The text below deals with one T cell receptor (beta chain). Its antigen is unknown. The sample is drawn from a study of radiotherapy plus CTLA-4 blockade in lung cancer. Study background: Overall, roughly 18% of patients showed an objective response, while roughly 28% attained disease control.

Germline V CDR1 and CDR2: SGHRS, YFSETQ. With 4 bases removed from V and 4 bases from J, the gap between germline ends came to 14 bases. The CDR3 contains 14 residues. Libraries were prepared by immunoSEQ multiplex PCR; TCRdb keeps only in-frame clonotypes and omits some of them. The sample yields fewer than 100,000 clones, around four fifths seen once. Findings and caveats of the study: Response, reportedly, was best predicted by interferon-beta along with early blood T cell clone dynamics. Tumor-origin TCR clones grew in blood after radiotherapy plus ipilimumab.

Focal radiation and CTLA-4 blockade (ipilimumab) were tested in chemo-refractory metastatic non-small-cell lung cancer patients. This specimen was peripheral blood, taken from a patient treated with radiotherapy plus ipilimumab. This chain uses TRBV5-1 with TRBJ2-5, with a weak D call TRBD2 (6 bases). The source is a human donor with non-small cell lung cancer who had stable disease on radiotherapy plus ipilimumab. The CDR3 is CASSPGGGRETQYF. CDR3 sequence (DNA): TGCGCCAGCAGCCCGGGTGGAGGGAGAGAGACCCAGTACTTC.